The 31 T cell receptor beta chains below all came from one sample that was sequenced in a study of OX40 agonist ivuxolimab in advanced cancers. The data were produced by immunoSEQ multiplex PCR, yet TCRdb's version contains in-frame clones alone and is incomplete. Found here are some 13,000 clones, around nine tenths of them singletons; the top ten hold 5.5% to 8%. The sample here was CD4+ or CD8+ T cells sorted from blood, taken in a trial of the OX40 agonist ivuxolimab. The receptors come from an adult with an advanced solid tumor such as melanoma, head and neck, liver or kidney cancer.

This sequence joins TRBV4-1 and TRBJ2-1; D remains unclear. Trimming removed 3 bases from V and 1 base from J, with 10 bases in between. CDR1 is MGHRA, CDR2 YSYEKL, per germline. This CDR3 comprises 15 residues. In nucleotides, the CDR3 is TGCGCCAGCAGCCATCCCCCAGCATCCTACAATGAGCAGTTCTTC. Amino acids: CASSHPPASYNEQFF.

The chain has TRBV9 and TRBJ2-1; 9 positions match TRBD2. V lost 2 bases and J lost 8; bases outside the gene matches: 17. CDR1 is SGDLS, CDR2 YYNGEE, per germline. The length of the CDR3 is 18 residues. In nucleotides, the CDR3 is TGTGCCAGCAGCGTTTCCCCCAAACTAGCGGGTACTATGGATGAGCAGTTCTTC. Translated, it gives CASSVSPKLAGTMDEQFF.

This clone was detected once. The chain uses TRBV15 and TRBJ2-3, with 9 bases lining up with TRBD2. V trimming: 4 bases; J trimming: 0 bases; junction bases outside the gene matches: 14. The CDR3 consists of 19 residues. CDR1 is LNHNV, CDR2 YYDKDF, per germline (reference sequence). CDR3 nucleotides: TGTGCCACCAGCACCCCCCCCCGGGCTAGCGGGGCAAGCACAGATACGCAGTATTTT. This codes for CATSTPPRASGASTDTQYF.

The V and J genes are TRBV11-2 and TRBJ2-1, with a weak D call TRBD1 (6 bases). This CDR3 spans 13 amino acids. Between the trimmed V and J ends, which lost 3 bases and 8 bases, there was a span of 11 bases. CDR1 and CDR2 (germline): SGHAT, FQNNGV. The DNA for the CDR3 is TGTGCCAGCAGCTTCTTGGACAGCTATGAGCAGTTCTTC. Amino acids: CASSFLDSYEQFF.

The V call is TRBV7-9, the J call TRBJ1-2, with D perhaps TRBD1 (6 bases). With 5 bases removed from V and 4 bases from J, the gap between germline ends came to 20 bases. CDR3 size: 16 residues. Germline CDR1 reads SEHNR; CDR2 reads FQNEAQ (reference sequence). The CDR3 DNA reads as TGTGCCAGCAGCCCTCTCGGGGGCCGGGGTGGCTATGGCTACACCTTC. Translated, it gives CASSPLGGRGGYGYTF.

This clone has just one count. The gene calls are TRBV2 and TRBJ2-4, with TRBD1 as a possible D gene (7 bases). Trimming removed 6 bases at V and 7 bases at J, with 25 bases between. This CDR3 is built from 17 residues. Looked up from germline, CDR1 is SNHLY and CDR2 is FYNNEI. Written as DNA, the CDR3 is TGTGCCAGCAGCGAGGGAGGACAGGTTTTTTCTTGGAACATTCAGTACTTC. Translation: CASSEGGQVFSWNIQYF.

The V call is TRBV5-8, the J call TRBJ2-1; TRBD1 matches 10 bases. Germline values: CDR1 SGHTS, CDR2 YDEGEE. The ends lost 4 bases at V and 0 bases at J; junction bases unmatched: 7. This CDR3 comprises 17 residues. CDR3 sequence (DNA): TGTGCCAGCAGCCCGGGGACAGGGGACAGCTCCTACAATGAGCAGTTCTTC. Translated, it gives CASSPGTGDSSYNEQFF. The full variable domain, with the rest looked up from reference TRBV5-8 and TRBJ2-1, is EAGVTQSPTHLIKTRGQQATLRCSPISGHTSVYWYQQALGLGLQFLLWYDEGEERNRGNFPPRFSGRQFPNYSSELNVNALELEDSALYLCASSPGTGDSSYNEQFFGPGTRLTVL.

V usage is TRBV4-1 and J usage is TRBJ2-1, with TRBD2 identical over 14 bases. The CDR3 is 22 residues long. After removal of 4 bases from V and 4 bases from J, the junction contained 21 bases not matched to a gene. Germline assignment: CDR1 MGHRA and CDR2 YSYEKL. The CDR3 DNA reads as TGCGCCAGCAGCCGCGGACTAGCGGGGGGCTTAGGCGCCCTTACCCTATACAATGAGCAGTTCTTC. It specifies CASSRGLAGGLGALTLYNEQFF.

This clone was observed a handful of times. The chain uses TRBV11-2 and TRBJ1-6; 9 positions agree with TRBD1. The CDR3 contains 14 residues. Germline V gene data show CDR1 as SGHAT and CDR2 as FQNNGV. V shed 0 bases and J 9 bases; nucleotides not matched to a gene: 0. The CDR3 spells CASSLEGQGSPLHF. CDR3 coding DNA: TGTGCCAGCAGCTTAGAGGGACAGGGTTCACCCCTCCACTTT.

This clone was recorded once. The chain recombines TRBV5-4 with TRBJ2-3; 8 bases line up with TRBD1. Germline V gene sequence: CDR1 SGHNT, CDR2 YYREEE (reference sequence). Unmatched junction bases numbered 9, after V lost 2 bases and J lost 1 base. There are 17 residues in the CDR3. The CDR3 loop is CASSFPGQGLGTDTQYF. The CDR3 DNA follows: TGTGCCAGCAGCTTCCCAGGACAGGGTTTGGGCACAGATACGCAGTATTTT. Full variable domain (outside the CDR3, taken from reference TRBV5-4 and TRBJ2-3): ETGVTQSPTHLIKTRGQQVTLRCSSQSGHNTVSWYQQALGQGPQFIFQYYREEENGRGNFPPRFSGLQFPNYSSELNVNALELDDSALYLCASSFPGQGLGTDTQYFGPGTRLTVL.

This chain connects TRBV6-1 to TRBJ2-2; possibly TRBD1 or TRBD2 for D (6 bases each). Germline V CDR1 and CDR2: MNHNS, SASEGT. V was cut by 2 bases and J by 7 bases, with 17 bases left in between. CDR3 size: 16 residues. The CDR3 here is CASSETTPGAGGELFF. The CDR3 coding sequence is TGTGCCAGCAGTGAAACCACTCCGGGGGCGGGCGGGGAGCTGTTTTTT.

This chain connects TRBV5-6 to TRBJ1-1; D perhaps matches TRBD1 (5 bases). V lost 0 bases, J lost 4 bases, and 22 bases lay in between. Germline V gene lookup returns CDR1 SGHDT and CDR2 YYEEEE. This CDR3 has 18 residues. Written as DNA, the CDR3 is TGTGCCAGCAGCTTGGAGCACGGGGTACAACTGAGGGGCACTGAAGCTTTCTTT. This translates into CASSLEHGVQLRGTEAFF.

The chain is built from TRBV6-6 and TRBJ2-7; D gene unclear. The length of the CDR3 is 13 residues. Germline V CDR1 and CDR2: MNHNY, SVGAGI (reference sequence). V shed 4 bases and J shed 2 bases, with 9 bases lying between them. This chain's CDR3 is CASSWERAYEQYF. CDR3 DNA: TGTGCCAGCAGTTGGGAAAGGGCCTACGAGCAGTACTTC.

The gene calls are TRBV18 and TRBJ2-7, with 8 positions matching TRBD1. Germline CDR1 is KGHSH and CDR2 is LQKENI. This CDR3 has 14 amino acids. Trimming cost V 6 bases and J 2 bases; bases outside gene matches: 6. CDR3 bases: TGTGCCAGCTCCCCGGACAGGGCCACCTACGAGCAGTACTTC. As protein: CASSPDRATYEQYF.

The chain has TRBV10-3 and TRBJ2-7; 14 bases map to TRBD2. After removal of 3 bases from V and 7 bases from J, the junction contained 8 bases not matched to a gene. The CDR3 length is 16 residues. Germline assignment: CDR1 ENHRY and CDR2 SYGVKD. CDR3 nucleotide sequence: TGTGCCATCAGTGATCTGGGACTAGCGGGGGTAGGTGAGCAGTACTTC. It yields the protein CAISDLGLAGVGEQYF.

This chain uses TRBV4-1 with TRBJ2-3; D tentatively fits TRBD1 or TRBD2 (5 bases each). Deletions cut 1 base from V and 6 bases from J, with 20 bases between. The CDR3 runs 17 residues. Germline-derived CDR1 and CDR2 are MGHRA and YSYEKL. CDR3 protein: CASSQVQGPTMRDTQYF. The CDR3 DNA sequence: TGCGCCAGCAGCCAAGTGCAGGGACCTACTATGAGGGATACGCAGTATTTT.

The chain is built from TRBV2 and TRBJ1-2; TRBD1 matches at 9 bases. CDR1 is SNHLY and CDR2 is FYNNEI in the germline V gene. After removal of 5 bases from V and 6 bases from J, the junction contained 7 bases not matched to a gene. There are 14 residues in the CDR3. The CDR3 sequence: CASSTDRGRNGYTF. Here the CDR3 DNA reads TGTGCCAGCAGTACGGACAGGGGACGGAATGGCTACACCTTC.

The chain uses TRBV7-9 and TRBJ1-5; D call uncertain. In germline, CDR1 is SEHNR, CDR2 FQNEAQ (reference sequence). The CDR3 totals 12 residues. The germline V and J ends were trimmed by 5 bases and 5 bases, with 7 bases remaining between them. For the CDR3, the DNA is TGTGCCAGCAGCCGATCGGATCAGCCCCAGCATTTT. Translated: CASSRSDQPQHF.

This clone has more than one count but fewer than ten. V usage is TRBV30 and J usage is TRBJ1-5; D perhaps matches TRBD1 (5 bases). The germline V gene has CDR1 GTSNPN and CDR2 SVGIG (reference sequence). Deletions cut 0 bases from V and 6 bases from J, with 12 bases between. This CDR3 is built from 14 residues. The CDR3 region has the DNA TGTGCCTGGAGTGTAGGAGGGGCCGGTCAGCCCCAGCATTTT. This sequence encodes CAWSVGGAGQPQHF.

The V gene is TRBV5-1, the J gene TRBJ2-5; 9 bases are shared with TRBD1. Germline V gene lookup returns CDR1 SGHRS and CDR2 YFSETQ. V shed 1 base and J 4 bases; nucleotides not matched to a gene: 5. The CDR3 runs to 15 residues. The CDR3 nucleotides read TGCGCCAGCAGCTTGCAACAGGGGGCTGGAGAGACCCAGTACTTC. Amino acid sequence: CASSLQQGAGETQYF. Using reference TRBV5-1 and TRBJ2-5 for the parts outside the CDR3, the full variable domain is KAGVTQTPRYLIKTRGQQVTLSCSPISGHRSVSWYQQTPGQGLQFLFEYFSETQRNKGNFPGRFSGRQFSNSRSEMNVSTLELGDSALYLCASSLQQGAGETQYFGPGTRLLVL.

J is TRBJ1-2 and V is TRBV11-1, with D possibly TRBD1 on 5 matching bases. Trimming stripped 2 bases from V and 8 bases from J, with 15 bases between. This CDR3 spans 14 amino acids. Germline V gene sequence: CDR1 SGHAT, CDR2 FQDESV (reference sequence). This chain's CDR3 is CASSLSEAEGGYTF. The CDR3 bases are TGTGCCAGCAGCTTATCAGAGGCGGAGGGGGGCTACACCTTC.

The V call is TRBV5-4, the J call TRBJ2-1; 7 bases align to TRBD2. CDR1 and CDR2 (germline): SGHNT, YYREEE (reference sequence). J was trimmed by 8 bases and V by 4 bases; bases with no gene match: 9. CDR3 size: 14 residues. CDR3 region: CASSRITSVYEQFF. For the CDR3, the DNA is TGTGCCAGCAGCCGAATCACTAGCGTGTATGAGCAGTTCTTC.

This clone occurred once. The V call is TRBV5-4, the J call TRBJ2-2, with 7 positions matching TRBD2. Germline V gene data show CDR1 as SGHNT and CDR2 as YYREEE (reference sequence). The V and J ends lost 2 bases and 4 bases, in that order; junction bases with no gene match: 11. The CDR3 is made up of 17 amino acids. In DNA, the CDR3 is TGTGCCAGCAGCTTACCCCGTGGACTAGGGGCCACCGGGGAGCTGTTTTTT. The encoded protein is CASSLPRGLGATGELFF.

V gene TRBV6-5 combines with J gene TRBJ1-2; tentative D call: TRBD1 (6 bases). The V gene's germline CDR1 is MNHEY and CDR2 SVGAGI. The CDR3 has 15 amino acids. The V gene lost 5 bases and the J gene lost 3 bases, with 16 bases spanning the gap. CDR3 residues: CASSTRQADDYGYTF. For the CDR3, the DNA is TGTGCCAGCAGTACCCGACAGGCTGACGACTATGGCTACACCTTC.

V usage is TRBV5-8 and J usage is TRBJ2-7, with no clear D. This CDR3 is built from 15 residues. CDR1 is SGHTS and CDR2 is YDEGEE in the germline V gene. Deletions cut 7 bases from V and 2 bases from J, with 19 bases between. CDR3 amino acids: CASSTGYGVAYEQYF. The CDR3 nucleotides read TGTGCCAGCTCCACCGGGTATGGGGTAGCCTACGAGCAGTACTTC.

The V and J genes are TRBV4-2 and TRBJ2-1; D gene ambiguous. This CDR3 spans 18 amino acids. CDR1 LGHNA and CDR2 YNFKEQ come from the germline V gene. V was cut by 0 bases and J by 2 bases, with 17 bases left in between. CDR3 protein: CASSQDEKNNRAYNEQFF. CDR3 DNA sequence: TGTGCCAGCAGCCAAGATGAAAAAAACAACCGGGCCTACAATGAGCAGTTCTTC.

The chain is built from TRBV5-1 and TRBJ2-5, with TRBD2 matching over 10 bases. CDR1 SGHRS and CDR2 YFSETQ come from the germline V gene. After removal of 0 bases from V and 5 bases from J, the junction contained 7 bases not matched to a gene. This CDR3 is built from 16 residues. CDR3 sequence (DNA): TGCGCCAGCAGCTTGGGGGCTAGCGGGGGCACGGAGACCCAGTACTTC. Its translation: CASSLGASGGTETQYF.

As for this clone: At one end, the junction sequence differs from germline, possibly due to a read error. V usage is TRBV4-3 and J usage is TRBJ2-3, with 8 bases that match TRBD1. The CDR3 spans 14 residues. The germline V gene has CDR1 LGHNA and CDR2 YSLEER. CDR3 residues: CASSQEPGVTGVGF. The CDR3 nucleotides are TGCGCCAGCAGCCAAGAACCCGGTGTGACAGGGGTGGGCTTT.

This clone appeared a single time. Other DNA sequences in this sample translate to the same CDR3. The rearrangement joins TRBV2 to TRBJ1-2; TRBD1 is a possible D gene (5 bases). This CDR3 is 14 amino acids long. The V end was cut by 4 bases, the J end by 4 bases, with 13 bases between. Germline V gives CDR1 SNHLY, CDR2 FYNNEI. The CDR3 here is CASSGAGLIYGYTF. DNA for the CDR3: TGTGCCAGCAGTGGGGCAGGGTTGATCTATGGCTACACCTTC.

The rearrangement links TRBV6-4 to TRBJ1-1; TRBD1 might be the D (5 bases). V lost 2 bases to trimming and J lost 4 bases, with 14 bases between them. Germline CDR1 and CDR2: MRHNA and SNTAGT. CDR3 length equals 15 residues. CDR3 residues: CASSDGRGRGTEAFF. Written as DNA, the CDR3 is TGTGCCAGCAGTGACGGTAGGGGCAGAGGCACTGAAGCTTTCTTT.

The chain recombines TRBV7-3 with TRBJ2-3; D is unresolved. The V end lost 5 bases, the J end lost 6 bases, and 12 bases lay between the germline ends. This CDR3 comprises 13 residues. Looked up from germline, CDR1 is SGHTA and CDR2 is FQGTGA. This CDR3 is CASSPNSLDTQYF. Here the CDR3 DNA reads TGTGCCAGCAGCCCCAATAGCTTGGATACGCAGTATTTT.